This T cell receptor beta chain was observed in a study of a mutant IDH1 vaccine in newly diagnosed glioma (dated by TCRdb to the early 2020s). At the level of the whole study: Patients received eight vaccinations in weeks 1, 3, 5, 7, 11, 15, 19 and 23, corresponding to visits V03 through V10. Vaccination was initiated 4-6 weeks after radiotherapy alone, or concurrently with temozolomide cycles in the chemotherapy-containing groups. Of the approximately 35 treated patients, around 62% were male and about 40% were female, and a mean age of roughly 41 years was recorded. Before enrollment, patients had received standard therapy of radiotherapy alone, temozolomide alone, or radiochemotherapy with temozolomide; most received the combination. Peripheral blood samples were drawn at six visits, namely V03 (baseline), V05, V07, V10, V12 and V13. Longitudinal TCRB deep sequencing was performed for about two dozen treated patients wherever samples were available for exploratory analyses.

Beyond this particular receptor, the publication reports: Selection of PBMC samples for TCRB deep sequencing was based on availability. According to the authors, sample limitations meant that analyses of patient blood samples could not be reproduced. Pseudoprogression seemed to be unrelated to changes in the top peripheral T cell clonotypes found by TCRB sequencing. Vaccine-induced immune responses across multiple MHC alleles were detected in approximately 94% of patients.

Library construction relied on the immunoSEQ multiplex PCR assay. The hsTCRB Kit was used according to the manufacturer's protocol to amplify rearranged TCR beta chain sequences. Sequencing of TCRB libraries was carried out on an Illumina MiSeq. The authors' analysis ran thus. The proprietary platform of the kit vendor was used for demultiplexing, trimming and gene mapping. TCRdb re-hosts the immuneACCESS table, in-frame sequences only. Its copies lack some clones; in the studies checked, an unresolved V gene accounts for under half of them, and the cause for the rest is not known. The DNA gave D and trimming, while V, J and clone size come from that table. For this sample there are approximately 66,000 clones; about 87% appear just once. The ten largest clones represent roughly 15% of the sample. The germline V gene (reference sequence) specifies SGHKS as CDR1 and YYEKEE as CDR2. V is reduced by 1 base and J by 4 bases, leaving a spacing of 12 bases between them. The CDR3 starts with the cysteine, ends with the phenylalanine, and has 14 residues. Only the CDR3 portion is preserved as DNA: 42 bases, with reading frame beginning at the first base.

As for this clone: Its cognate antigen has yet to be identified. The input lacks base qualities; no much larger clone sits a single base away.

The time point label of this sample denotes: week 23, last vaccination. Each vaccine dose, consisting of 300 ug of a 20-mer mutant IDH1 peptide in Montanide, was administered subcutaneously with topical imiquimod. All donors had newly diagnosed IDH1-mutant astrocytomas of WHO grade 3 or 4 that showed loss of nuclear ATRX. The samples were drawn from NOA16, a multicentre, single-arm, open-label phase I trial in Germany that tested a mutant IDH1 peptide vaccine in humans for the first time. Genomic DNA for TCRB sequencing was isolated from EDTA blood with the DNeasy Blood and Tissue Kit. This sequence was found in a man aged 18 to 30 with glioma. The chain uses TRBV5-5 and TRBJ2-7; D gene: possibly TRBD1, on 6 matching bases. Sequenced here: PBMCs, sampled from a glioma patient whose treatment included an IDH1 peptide vaccine. The sequenced DNA: TGTGCCAGCAGCTTGCAGGGGTCACCGTACGAGCAGTACTTC. This translates into CASSLQGSPYEQYF.